Given below is one T cell receptor (beta chain) in context. The antigen is not known. The data stem from a study of T cells in localized non-small cell lung cancer. This table comes from immunoSEQ multiplex PCR, and its TCRdb copy is limited to in-frame clones, with some not included. The top ten clones hold 1.7% of a sample with approximately 150,000 clones, 80% to 90% of them seen once. Germline V gene lookup returns CDR1 LNHDA and CDR2 SQIVND (reference sequence). The CDR3 length is 13 residues. The V end lost 4 bases, the J end lost 3 bases, and 9 bases lay between the germline ends. The study's findings and limits: When the top 100 tumor clones were examined, a median approximately 62 of them also appeared in the adjacent lung, which was paired and uninvolved. Sequencing was restricted to one tumor region; therefore, heterogeneity remains possible. Measurement of T cell clonality placed uninvolved adjacent lung highest, above the level in tumor.

The sequence came from a female donor of 60 years or more with stage I lung adenocarcinoma. Sample: peripheral blood, taken before any cancer treatment. The rearrangement links TRBV19 to TRBJ1-2; no definite D call. In nucleotides, the CDR3 is TGTGCCAGTAGTACCGCTTCCTACTATGGCTACACCTTC. This sequence encodes CASSTASYYGYTF.